Listed below are T cell receptor beta chains from one sample, sequenced in a study of CD8 T cells in ankylosing spondylitis. TCRdb re-called the 5' RACE reads through MiXCR, storing one row per CDR3 protein. In the table there are thousands of distinct CDR3 sequences, around 1.9% of which are singletons. Sequencing was done on a sample of blood, either unsorted or a sorted T cell fraction (not recorded which). The source of these receptors is a male donor with ankylosing spondylitis or in good health (not recorded which). The CDR3 runs from the conserved cysteine through the conserved F or W. Fields, in order: CDR3 protein, CDR3 DNA, J gene, clone size, V gene, D gene. The D gene is left open where the match is weak. The size of a clone is reported for some rows only, either as once, few or many, or as a class for expanded clones.

CDR3 protein: CASSSRGLADGQYF
CDR3 DNA: TGTGCCAGCAGCTCCCGGGGGCTAGCGGACGGGCAGTACTTC
J gene: TRBJ2-7
clone size: many
V gene: TRBV9
D gene: -

CDR3 protein: CASSSGGQETQYF
CDR3 DNA: TGTGCCAGCAGCTCAGGGGGTCAGGAGACCCAGTACTTC
J gene: TRBJ2-5
clone size: medium-sized
V gene: TRBV9
D gene: TRBD1

CDR3 protein: CASSVGLSDTYEQYF
CDR3 DNA: TGTGCCAGCAGCGTAGGTTTAAGCGACACCTACGAGCAGTACTTC
J gene: TRBJ2-7
clone size: many
V gene: TRBV9
D gene: -

CDR3 protein: CASSVMRDSDEQYF
CDR3 DNA: TGTGCCAGCAGCGTAATGAGGGACAGCGACGAGCAGTACTTC
J gene: TRBJ2-7
clone size: many
V gene: TRBV9
D gene: TRBD1

CDR3 protein: CASSVVEGLSYEQYF
CDR3 DNA: TGTGCCAGCAGCGTAGTGGAGGGCTTGAGCTACGAGCAGTACTTC
J gene: TRBJ2-7
clone size: many
V gene: TRBV9
D gene: -

CDR3 protein: CASSVVPGLNEQFF
CDR3 DNA: TGTGCCAGCAGCGTAGTGCCAGGGCTCAATGAGCAGTTCTTC
J gene: TRBJ2-1
clone size: many
V gene: TRBV9
D gene: -

CDR3 protein: CASSVASGNPHEQFF
CDR3 DNA: TGTGCCAGCAGCGTAGCTAGCGGGAATCCCCATGAGCAGTTCTTC
J gene: TRBJ2-1
clone size: many
V gene: TRBV9
D gene: TRBD2

CDR3 protein: CASSPPGTDRETQYF
CDR3 DNA: TGTGCCAGCAGCCCCCCCGGGACCGATCGTGAGACCCAGTACTTC
J gene: TRBJ2-5
clone size: medium-sized
V gene: TRBV9
D gene: -

CDR3 protein: CASSKVPTTMNTEAFF
CDR3 DNA: TGTGCCAGCAGCAAAGTACCGACAACCATGAACACTGAAGCTTTCTTT
J gene: TRBJ1-1
clone size: many
V gene: TRBV21-1
D gene: -

CDR3 protein: CASSVSGTGGLADLNEQFF
CDR3 DNA: TGTGCCAGCAGCGTATCCGGGACAGGGGGTCTAGCGGATCTCAATGAGCAGTTCTTC
J gene: TRBJ2-1
clone size: -
V gene: TRBV9
D gene: TRBD1

CDR3 protein: CASSVGGTSPGDEQFF
CDR3 DNA: TGTGCCAGCAGCGTTGGGGGGACTAGTCCTGGGGATGAGCAGTTCTTC
J gene: TRBJ2-1
clone size: many
V gene: TRBV9
D gene: TRBD2

CDR3 protein: CASSVGGLNTGELFF
CDR3 DNA: TGTGCCAGCAGCGTCGGGGGATTGAACACCGGGGAGCTGTTTTTT
J gene: TRBJ2-2
clone size: many
V gene: TRBV9
D gene: -

CDR3 protein: CASSGSWRGGWETQYF
CDR3 DNA: TGTGCCAGCAGCGGCTCCTGGAGGGGAGGCTGGGAGACCCAGTACTTC
J gene: TRBJ2-5
clone size: many
V gene: TRBV9
D gene: -

CDR3 protein: CASSVEGTSGYTDTQYF
CDR3 DNA: TGTGCCAGCAGCGTAGAAGGGACTAGCGGATACACAGATACGCAGTATTTT
J gene: TRBJ2-3
clone size: medium-sized
V gene: TRBV9
D gene: TRBD2

CDR3 protein: CASSVGGVGGEQYF
CDR3 DNA: TGTGCCAGCAGCGTGGGGGGTGTGGGAGGCGAGCAGTACTTC
J gene: TRBJ2-7
clone size: many
V gene: TRBV9
D gene: -

CDR3 protein: CASRAGNTGELFF
CDR3 DNA: TGTGCCAGCAGGGCGGGGAACACCGGGGAGCTGTTTTTT
J gene: TRBJ2-2
clone size: many
V gene: TRBV9
D gene: -

CDR3 protein: CASSRKTAPYEQYF
CDR3 DNA: TGTGCCAGCAGCCGAAAGACAGCCCCCTACGAGCAGTACTTC
J gene: TRBJ2-7
clone size: many
V gene: TRBV9
D gene: -

CDR3 protein: CASSPPADTQYF
CDR3 DNA: TGTGCCAGCAGCCCCCCGGCGGATACGCAGTATTTT
J gene: TRBJ2-3
clone size: many
V gene: TRBV9
D gene: -

CDR3 protein: CASSERAGAGLAYEQYF
CDR3 DNA: TGTGCCAGCAGCGAGAGGGCCGGGGCGGGCCTGGCCTACGAGCAGTACTTC
J gene: TRBJ2-7
clone size: few
V gene: TRBV9
D gene: -

CDR3 protein: CASSEYNEQFF
CDR3 DNA: TGTGCCAGCAGCGAGTACAATGAGCAGTTCTTC
J gene: TRBJ2-1
clone size: medium-sized
V gene: TRBV9
D gene: -

CDR3 protein: CASSAAGGEGDTQYF
CDR3 DNA: TGTGCCAGCAGCGCCGCGGGGGGAGAGGGCGATACGCAGTATTTT
J gene: TRBJ2-3
clone size: many
V gene: TRBV9
D gene: TRBD2

CDR3 protein: CASSAEGQTNQPQHF
CDR3 DNA: TGTGCCAGCAGCGCCGAGGGACAGACAAATCAGCCCCAGCATTTT
J gene: TRBJ1-5
clone size: many
V gene: TRBV9
D gene: TRBD1

CDR3 protein: CASSVGGGSYNEQFF
CDR3 DNA: TGTGCCAGCAGCGTAGGGGGGGGGTCCTACAATGAGCAGTTCTTC
J gene: TRBJ2-1
clone size: many
V gene: TRBV9
D gene: TRBD2

CDR3 protein: CASSVWGQGAHEQFF
CDR3 DNA: TGTGCCAGCAGCGTATGGGGACAGGGAGCCCATGAGCAGTTCTTC
J gene: TRBJ2-1
clone size: many
V gene: TRBV9
D gene: TRBD1

CDR3 protein: CASSVGGQVNQPQHF
CDR3 DNA: TGTGCCAGCAGCGTAGGGGGACAAGTCAATCAGCCCCAGCATTTT
J gene: TRBJ1-5
clone size: -
V gene: TRBV9
D gene: -

CDR3 protein: CASSVGLAALQETQYF
CDR3 DNA: TGTGCCAGCAGCGTAGGACTAGCGGCACTCCAAGAGACCCAGTACTTC
J gene: TRBJ2-5
clone size: many
V gene: TRBV9
D gene: TRBD2

CDR3 protein: CASSVGNPYNEQFF
CDR3 DNA: TGTGCCAGCAGCGTGGGAAATCCCTACAATGAGCAGTTCTTC
J gene: TRBJ2-1
clone size: many
V gene: TRBV9
D gene: -

CDR3 protein: CASSATSASSYEQYF
CDR3 DNA: TGTGCCAGCAGCGCGACTAGCGCCAGCTCCTACGAGCAGTACTTC
J gene: TRBJ2-7
clone size: many
V gene: TRBV9
D gene: TRBD2

CDR3 protein: CASSWGESSSYEQYF
CDR3 DNA: TGTGCCAGCAGCTGGGGGGAGTCCAGCTCCTACGAGCAGTACTTC
J gene: TRBJ2-7
clone size: many
V gene: TRBV9
D gene: -

CDR3 protein: CASSVDGTGFRETQYF
CDR3 DNA: TGTGCCAGCAGCGTGGACGGGACAGGGTTTAGAGAGACCCAGTACTTC
J gene: TRBJ2-5
clone size: many
V gene: TRBV9
D gene: TRBD1

CDR3 protein: CASSVETSGSGTQYF
CDR3 DNA: TGTGCCAGCAGCGTGGAGACTAGCGGGAGCGGGACCCAGTACTTC
J gene: TRBJ2-5
clone size: medium-sized
V gene: TRBV9
D gene: TRBD2

CDR3 protein: CASSIGGKGYEQYF
CDR3 DNA: TGTGCCAGCAGCATAGGGGGAAAGGGCTACGAGCAGTACTTC
J gene: TRBJ2-7
clone size: medium-sized
V gene: TRBV9
D gene: -

CDR3 protein: CASSVAELARENTGELFF
CDR3 DNA: TGTGCCAGCAGCGTAGCCGAGCTAGCTCGGGAAAACACCGGGGAGCTGTTTTTT
J gene: TRBJ2-2
clone size: many
V gene: TRBV9
D gene: -

CDR3 protein: CASSGNGDEQFF
CDR3 DNA: TGTGCCAGCAGCGGAAACGGGGATGAGCAGTTCTTC
J gene: TRBJ2-1
clone size: many
V gene: TRBV9
D gene: -

CDR3 protein: CASSGGLAEERFYEQFF
CDR3 DNA: TGTGCCAGCAGCGGGGGACTAGCGGAGGAGAGGTTCTATGAGCAGTTCTTC
J gene: TRBJ2-1
clone size: many
V gene: TRBV9
D gene: TRBD2

CDR3 protein: CASSVGALRTTDTQYF
CDR3 DNA: TGTGCCAGCAGCGTAGGGGCTCTTCGGACCACAGATACGCAGTATTTT
J gene: TRBJ2-3
clone size: many
V gene: TRBV9
D gene: -

CDR3 protein: CASSVDSTAYEQYF
CDR3 DNA: TGTGCCAGCAGCGTAGACAGTACCGCCTACGAGCAGTACTTC
J gene: TRBJ2-7
clone size: many
V gene: TRBV9
D gene: -

CDR3 protein: CASSVGGSGSPRDTGELFF
CDR3 DNA: TGTGCCAGCAGCGTAGGGGGTAGCGGGAGCCCAAGGGACACCGGGGAGCTGTTTTTT
J gene: TRBJ2-2
clone size: many
V gene: TRBV9
D gene: TRBD2

CDR3 protein: CASSLGRNTEAFF
CDR3 DNA: TGTGCCAGCAGCTTAGGACGGAACACTGAAGCTTTCTTT
J gene: TRBJ1-1
clone size: many
V gene: TRBV9
D gene: -

CDR3 protein: CASSVTSGSSGELFF
CDR3 DNA: TGTGCCAGCAGCGTAACTAGCGGGAGTTCCGGGGAGCTGTTTTTT
J gene: TRBJ2-2
clone size: many
V gene: TRBV9
D gene: TRBD2

CDR3 protein: CASSDRTSGTPNEQFF
CDR3 DNA: TGTGCCAGCAGCGACAGGACTAGCGGGACTCCCAATGAGCAGTTCTTC
J gene: TRBJ2-1
clone size: medium-sized
V gene: TRBV9
D gene: TRBD2

CDR3 protein: CASSPQGYPRHEQYF
CDR3 DNA: TGTGCCAGCAGCCCGCAGGGCTATCCGCGCCACGAGCAGTACTTC
J gene: TRBJ2-7
clone size: many
V gene: TRBV9
D gene: -

CDR3 protein: CASSSGGNTEAFF
CDR3 DNA: TGTGCCAGCAGCTCGGGGGGGAACACTGAAGCTTTCTTT
J gene: TRBJ1-1
clone size: many
V gene: TRBV9
D gene: -

CDR3 protein: CASSVAQDRNYNEQFF
CDR3 DNA: TGTGCCAGCAGCGTAGCTCAGGACCGAAACTACAATGAGCAGTTCTTC
J gene: TRBJ2-1
clone size: many
V gene: TRBV9
D gene: -

CDR3 protein: CASSQPPLNQPQHF
CDR3 DNA: TGCGCCAGCAGTCAACCGCCCCTCAATCAGCCCCAGCATTTT
J gene: TRBJ1-5
clone size: once
V gene: TRBV7-1
D gene: -

CDR3 protein: CASSALGRGTADTQYF
CDR3 DNA: TGTGCCAGCAGCGCACTAGGGCGGGGCACGGCAGATACGCAGTATTTT
J gene: TRBJ2-3
clone size: many
V gene: TRBV9
D gene: -

CDR3 protein: CASSVVARHFMNTEAFF
CDR3 DNA: TGTGCCAGCAGCGTAGTCGCGAGACACTTCATGAACACTGAAGCTTTCTTT
J gene: TRBJ1-1
clone size: many
V gene: TRBV9
D gene: -

CDR3 protein: CASSVDFTNEQFF
CDR3 DNA: TGTGCCAGCAGCGTAGACTTTACTAATGAGCAGTTCTTC
J gene: TRBJ2-1
clone size: many
V gene: TRBV9
D gene: -

CDR3 protein: CASSPSSGSTSYNEQFF
CDR3 DNA: TGTGCCAGCAGCCCATCTAGCGGGAGTACCTCCTACAATGAGCAGTTCTTC
J gene: TRBJ2-1
clone size: many
V gene: TRBV9
D gene: TRBD2

CDR3 protein: CASSVDLSTGGSTGELFF
CDR3 DNA: TGTGCCAGCAGCGTAGATTTATCGACAGGGGGCAGCACCGGGGAGCTGTTTTTT
J gene: TRBJ2-2
clone size: many
V gene: TRBV9
D gene: TRBD1

CDR3 protein: CASSARGTRPGDEQFF
CDR3 DNA: TGTGCCAGCAGCGCGAGGGGGACTAGGCCTGGGGATGAGCAGTTCTTC
J gene: TRBJ2-1
clone size: many
V gene: TRBV9
D gene: TRBD2

CDR3 protein: CASSTSRDRVEDTEAFF
CDR3 DNA: TGTGCCAGCAGCACTAGCAGGGACAGGGTGGAAGACACTGAAGCTTTCTTT
J gene: TRBJ1-1
clone size: medium-sized
V gene: TRBV9
D gene: TRBD1

CDR3 protein: CASSPGLAGDSEQYF
CDR3 DNA: TGTGCCAGCAGCCCCGGACTAGCGGGAGACAGCGAGCAGTACTTC
J gene: TRBJ2-7
clone size: many
V gene: TRBV9
D gene: TRBD2

CDR3 protein: CASTVDGTSSYEQYF
CDR3 DNA: TGTGCCAGCACCGTAGATGGGACTAGTTCCTACGAGCAGTACTTC
J gene: TRBJ2-7
clone size: -
V gene: TRBV9
D gene: TRBD2

CDR3 protein: CASSLGGTVSSYEQYF
CDR3 DNA: TGTGCCAGCAGCCTCGGCGGGACAGTTTCCTCCTACGAGCAGTACTTC
J gene: TRBJ2-7
clone size: many
V gene: TRBV9
D gene: -